The 11 T cell receptor delta chains in this list originate from one sample, sequenced in a study of Vδ1+ human thymocytes. Their cognate antigens are unknown. Overall study results and limits: Thymic TRG and TRD repertoires appeared highly polyclonal.

Extracted RNA was reverse transcribed into cDNA. Multiplex PCR used pooled V-gene forward primers and a constant-region reverse primer to amplify CDR3s. With CATT, TCRdb re-called clones from the multiplex PCR reads. The top ten hold roughly 0.9% of the sample, which has more than 25,000 delta-chain clones, around 7.7% seen once. The specimen sequenced was Vdelta1+ gamma-delta thymocytes from the thymus. Subset defined: FACS-sorted CD3+ TCRalphabeta- TCRVdelta1+ TCRVdelta2- thymocytes. These receptors were taken from a girl under two years old who had congenital heart surgery.

This clone has more than one count but fewer than ten. J is TRDJ1 and V is TRDV1; 8 bases line up with TRDD3. Germline V gene data show CDR1 as TSWWSYY and CDR2 as QGS. This CDR3 is built from 20 residues. The V segment lost 2 bases and the J segment 6 bases; nucleotides outside the gene matches: 23. The DNA of the CDR3 is TGTGCTCTTGGGGAAGGACGGGCCATTTACTGGGGGTTTCTTACCCATAAACTCATCTTT. It specifies CALGEGRAIYWGFLTHKLIF.

The chain recombines TRDV1 with TRDJ1; 7 nucleotides line up with TRDD2. TCRdb records no J gene; here it was assigned by comparing the DNA to germline. This CDR3 spans 19 amino acids. CDR1 is TSWWSYY and CDR2 is QGS in the germline V gene. Trimming took 0 bases from V and 1 from J; bases not matched to a gene: 14. The CDR3 DNA sequence: TGTGCTCTTGGGGAACTTTCCTACGCGACCGGCGGGCCCACCGATAAACTCATCTTT. Amino acids: CALGELSYATGGPTDKLIF.

The V call is TRDV1, the J call TRDJ1, with 9 bases lining up with TRDD3. Trimming took 0 bases from V and 0 from J; bases not matched to a gene: 8. CDR1 and CDR2 from the germline V gene are TSWWSYY and QGS. The CDR3 covers 18 residues. Here the CDR3 DNA reads TGTGCTCTTGGGGAACTTACCCTGGGGGATTCCCACACCGATAAACTCATCTTT. Translating gives CALGELTLGDSHTDKLIF.

In this sample, this clone turned up a few times. The genes are TRDV1 and TRDJ1; 12 bases agree with TRDD3. Germline assignment: CDR1 TSWWSYY and CDR2 QGS. This CDR3 region has 18 residues. V shed 8 bases, J shed 0 bases, and the junction held 13 bases outside the gene matches. CDR3 sequence: CALFSNTGGYLHTDKLIF. The CDR3 DNA reads as TGTGCTCTTTTTTCTAACACTGGGGGATACCTCCACACCGATAAACTCATCTTT.

The gene calls are TRDV1 and TRDJ1; TRDD3 is a possible D gene (7 bases). CDR1 TSWWSYY and CDR2 QGS come from the germline V gene. V was shortened by 4 bases and J by 0 bases, with 33 bases between the two germline ends. This CDR3 spans 22 amino acids. This CDR3 is CALGGFSPTLGIYSSYTDKLIF. The CDR3 nucleotides are TGTGCTCTTGGGGGCTTCTCTCCTACCCTGGGGATATACTCGTCGTACACCGATAAACTCATCTTT.

This clone was seen more than once but under ten times. V gene TRDV1 combines with J gene TRDJ1; perhaps TRDD3 as D (6 bases). Between the trimmed V and J ends, which lost 0 bases and 0 bases, there was a span of 32 bases. Germline V gene data show CDR1 as TSWWSYY and CDR2 as QGS. This CDR3 contains 23 residues. Here the CDR3 DNA reads TGTGCTCTTGGGGAACTAACCCTAAAGGGTAAGATGGCACTGGGCTGGCACACCGATAAACTCATCTTT. Its protein product is CALGELTLKGKMALGWHTDKLIF.

The V call is TRDV1, the J call TRDJ1, with a weak D call TRDD3 (8 bases). TCRdb carries no J gene annotation; the J gene was assigned here by matching the DNA with germline. V lost 0 bases and J lost 6, with 41 bases in between. The CDR3 covers 24 residues. The germline gives CDR1 TSWWSYY, CDR2 QGS. CDR3 in amino acids: CALGELPLLGFLNLLGAAAHKLIF. DNA for the CDR3: TGTGCTCTTGGGGAACTACCCCTGTTGGGCTTCCTAAACCTACTGGGGGCCGCGGCCCATAAACTCATCTTT.

This clone was counted a single time. This chain uses TRDV1 with TRDJ1, with 8 bases identical to TRDD2. Since TCRdb gives no J gene, matching the DNA to germline was used here to assign it. Trimming removed 1 base from V and 0 bases from J; junction bases left unmatched: 13. CDR3 length: 19 amino acids. CDR1 TSWWSYY and CDR2 QGS come from the germline V gene. The CDR3 loop reads CALGEPGLPIDWDTDKLIF. Written as DNA, the CDR3 is TGTGCTCTTGGGGAACCCGGCCTTCCTATCGATTGGGACACCGATAAACTCATCTTT.

In this sample, this clone turned up a few times. The chain uses TRDV1 and TRDJ1, with D possibly being TRDD3 (9 bases). The CDR3 is 21 residues long. Germline V gives CDR1 TSWWSYY, CDR2 QGS. V was shortened by 0 bases and J by 4 bases, with 30 bases between the two germline ends. CDR3 bases: TGTGCTCTTGGGGAACTTACTTCCTACGAGGGGATACGAAACGCGTACGATAAACTCATCTTT. Its protein product is CALGELTSYEGIRNAYDKLIF.

The chain couples TRDV1 to TRDJ1; 7 positions agree with TRDD3. The V and J ends lost 0 bases and 0 bases, in that order; junction bases with no gene match: 13. The CDR3 totals 19 residues. Germline assignment: CDR1 TSWWSYY and CDR2 QGS. The CDR3 region is CALGELPRPGGDNTDKLIF. The CDR3, as DNA: TGTGCTCTTGGGGAACTCCCACGGCCTGGTGGGGATAACACCGATAAACTCATCTTT.

This sequence joins TRDV1 and TRDJ1; 8 bases agree with TRDD3. The germline CDR1 and CDR2 sequences are TSWWSYY and QGS. With 2 bases clipped from V and 3 bases from J, the junction kept 35 bases outside the gene matches. The CDR3 is 25 residues long. The CDR3 DNA reads TGTGCTCTTGGGGAAGAACCTCCCGACGCCCCTCCAAACATCCGTTACTGGGGGGGCTCCGATAAACTCATCTTT. Translation: CALGEEPPDAPPNIRYWGGSDKLIF.